These 31 T cell receptor beta chains were sequenced from one sample in a study of siplizumab effects on memory and regulatory T cells. It was at 37°C and for under seven days that the mixed lymphocyte reaction cells were cocultured. For these TCRs, the target antigens are not known. The method was immunoSEQ multiplex PCR; TCRdb's version includes in-frame clones alone and lacks a portion of them. The repertoire has approximately 20,000 clones, 44% of them found once; the top ten carry 6% to 6.5%. The sample consisted of CFSE-low (dividing) CD4+ T cells sorted from an allogeneic mixed lymphocyte reaction. Every receptor here comes from a human donor in good health; the cells came from an allogeneic mixed lymphocyte reaction. Some clones in this sample may be carry-over from other donors' samples.

V usage is TRBV6-6 and J usage is TRBJ2-7; 8 nucleotides align to TRBD2. The CDR3 covers 14 residues. Germline lookup yields CDR1 MNHNY and CDR2 SVGAGI (reference sequence). The V gene end was trimmed by 0 bases and the J gene end by 4 bases; junction bases not matched to a gene: 2. CDR3 sequence (DNA): TGTGCCAGCAGTTACTCAGGGACTAGGTACGAGCAGTACTTC. Protein: CASSYSGTRYEQYF.

By share, this clone ranks as medium-sized. The rearrangement joins TRBV30 to TRBJ2-5; 8 bases align to TRBD1. This CDR3 is 14 amino acids long. The germline V gene has CDR1 GTSNPN and CDR2 SVGIG (reference sequence). With V trimmed by 0 bases and J by 5 bases, 5 bases remained unmatched. The CDR3 here is CAWSVTGAQETQYF. The CDR3 nucleotides read TGTGCCTGGAGTGTGACAGGGGCGCAGGAGACCCAGTACTTC.

The gene calls are TRBV19 and TRBJ2-7; 8 bases line up with TRBD1. This CDR3 has 15 amino acids. V shed 4 bases, J shed 3 bases, and the junction held 8 bases outside the gene matches. Germline V gives CDR1 LNHDA, CDR2 SQIVND (reference sequence). The CDR3 bases are TGTGCCAGTAGTAAAGACAGGGGCCCGATCTACGAGCAGTACTTC. This sequence encodes CASSKDRGPIYEQYF.

The chain carries TRBV27 and TRBJ2-1; no firm D call. This CDR3 comprises 15 residues. The germline V and J ends were trimmed by 3 bases and 6 bases, with 15 bases remaining between them. Germline V lookup: CDR1 MNHEY, CDR2 SMNVEV (reference sequence). The CDR3 is CASSFVGLVGNEQFF. The CDR3 nucleotides read TGTGCCAGCAGTTTTGTAGGGCTAGTTGGCAATGAGCAGTTCTTC.

This sequence joins TRBV6-4 and TRBJ2-1, with TRBD2 matching over 9 bases. This CDR3 comprises 15 residues. CDR1 and CDR2 (germline): MRHNA, SNTAGT. V was pared by 6 bases and J by 5 bases, with 8 bases of the junction left unmatched. CDR3 region: CASSLLASGNNEQFF. The CDR3 region has the DNA TGTGCCAGCAGCCTATTGGCTAGCGGGAACAATGAGCAGTTCTTC.

CDR3 sequence (DNA): TGTGCCAGCATTCTCTACCCGGGGGCCCAAGGCTACACCTTC. Its protein is CASILYPGAQGYTF. The rearrangement uses TRBV6-5 and TRBJ1-2; perhaps TRBD1 as D (6 bases). This CDR3 is built from 14 residues. V lost 7 bases and J lost 8, with 20 bases in between. The germline V gene encodes CDR1 MNHEY and CDR2 SVGAGI.

This clone was detected a few times. The chain employs TRBV10-2 and TRBJ2-5, with 14 bases lining up with TRBD2. Trimming removed 2 bases from V and 2 bases from J; junction bases left unmatched: 1. The germline V gene has CDR1 WSHSY and CDR2 SAAADI. The CDR3 runs 16 residues. For the CDR3, the DNA is TGCGCCAGCAGTGAGGGACTAGCGGGGGGTCAAGAGACCCAGTACTTC. It encodes CASSEGLAGGQETQYF.

This chain connects TRBV7-2 to TRBJ2-1, with 11 positions matching TRBD1. In germline, CDR1 is SGHTA, CDR2 FQGNSA. The trim removed 5 bases at V and 6 bases at J, leaving 3 bases unmatched. The CDR3 sequence is 14 residues long. This chain's CDR3 is CASSRTGGRNEQFF. The CDR3 DNA follows: TGTGCCAGCAGCCGGACAGGGGGCCGCAATGAGCAGTTCTTC.

This clone is categorized as medium-sized. The J gene is TRBJ2-2, the V gene TRBV11-2; tentatively, D is TRBD1 (5 bases). Trimming removed 1 base from V and 4 bases from J, with 13 bases in between. The CDR3 has 16 residues. CDR1 and CDR2 (germline): SGHAT, FQNNGV. The CDR3: CASSLVSATVTGELFF. For the CDR3, the DNA is TGTGCCAGCAGCTTAGTCTCGGCGACAGTCACCGGGGAGCTGTTTTTT.

The CDR3 loop is CASTRVYGTGGNTIYF. CDR3 sequence (DNA): TGTGCCAGTACCAGGGTATACGGTACGGGTGGAAACACCATATATTTT. The rearrangement uses TRBV19 and TRBJ1-3, with D perhaps matching TRBD1 (5 bases). This CDR3 region has 16 residues. V was pared by 7 bases and J by 3 bases, with 19 bases between. The germline gives CDR1 LNHDA, CDR2 SQIVND (reference sequence).

This clone occurred a few times. The CDR3 protein is CAISEQRNTIYF. The CDR3 nucleotides are TGTGCCATCAGTGAACAGCGAAACACCATATATTTT. The chain couples TRBV10-3 to TRBJ1-3; D is unclear. The CDR3 has 12 residues. With 3 bases removed from V and 5 bases from J, the gap between germline ends came to 5 bases. The germline gives CDR1 ENHRY, CDR2 SYGVKD.

The chain couples TRBV6-1 to TRBJ2-7, with a weak D call TRBD2 (5 bases). Trimming took off 6 bases at V and 4 bases at J, with 13 bases between the two ends. Germline V lookup: CDR1 MNHNS, CDR2 SASEGT. This CDR3 comprises 13 residues. The CDR3 region has the DNA TGTGCCAGCAGGCTTACTAGACTTTACGAGCAGTACTTC. This sequence encodes CASRLTRLYEQYF.

CDR3 DNA: TGTGCCAGCAGCTTAGAACAGGGGAACTACAATGAGCAGTTCTTC. This translates into CASSLEQGNYNEQFF. The J gene is TRBJ2-1, the V gene TRBV7-8; 7 bases fit TRBD1. The CDR3 sequence is 15 residues long. V gave up 1 base and J gave up 3 bases; unmatched junction bases: 3. In germline, CDR1 is SGHVS, CDR2 FQNEAQ. Full variable domain (missing parts from reference TRBV7-8 and TRBJ2-1): GAGVSQSPRYKVAKRGQDVALRCDPISGHVSLFWYQQALGQGPEFLTYFQNEAQLDKSGLPSDRFFAERPEGSVSTLKIQRTQQEDSAVYLCASSLEQGNYNEQFFGPGTRLTVL.

This chain uses TRBV10-3 with TRBJ2-1; 7 bases match TRBD2. CDR1 ENHRY and CDR2 SYGVKD come from the germline V gene. This CDR3 has 13 residues. Germline trimming cut 4 bases from V and 6 bases from J; bases unmatched to any gene: 3. The CDR3 spells CAISVAGANEQFF. The CDR3 DNA follows: TGTGCCATCAGTGTGGCGGGAGCCAATGAGCAGTTCTTC.

The V and J genes are TRBV9 and TRBJ2-3; D is unclear. The ends were cut back, 2 bases at V and 2 bases at J, with 12 bases in the middle. The CDR3 consists of 15 residues. The V gene's germline CDR1 is SGDLS and CDR2 YYNGEE. This CDR3 reads CASSVSALPTDTQYF. The DNA of the CDR3 is TGTGCCAGCAGCGTGTCAGCGCTACCCACAGATACGCAGTATTTT.

The rearrangement links TRBV6-1 to TRBJ1-2; a weak D match, TRBD1 (6 bases). Germline values: CDR1 MNHNS, CDR2 SASEGT. The CDR3 is made up of 15 amino acids. V lost 7 bases and J 6 bases, leaving 21 bases between the germline ends. In nucleotides, the CDR3 is TGTGCCAGCACTCAAGGGGGGGCCACAAGCCATGGCTACACCTTC. Translating it yields CASTQGGATSHGYTF.

V is TRBV6-6 and J is TRBJ2-7, with D uncertain. CDR1 is MNHNY and CDR2 is SVGAGI in the germline V gene (reference sequence). V gave up 6 bases and J gave up 5 bases, with 14 bases separating them. The CDR3 totals 13 residues. CDR3: CASSLRVPHEQYF. CDR3 sequence (DNA): TGTGCCAGCAGCCTACGGGTTCCCCACGAGCAGTACTTC.

J is TRBJ2-7 and V is TRBV6-6; no definite D call. Trimming took 6 bases from V and 2 from J, leaving 8 bases between them. CDR1 and CDR2 from the germline V gene are MNHNY and SVGAGI (reference sequence). CDR3 length: 12 amino acids. The CDR3 DNA reads TGTGCCAGCAGCGACAATACCTACGAGCAGTACTTC. As protein: CASSDNTYEQYF.

This clone was seen just once. This chain links TRBV6-5 with TRBJ1-2; TRBD1 matches 9 bases. The ends lost 6 bases at V and 2 bases at J; junction bases unmatched: 4. The CDR3 covers 14 residues. Per the germline V gene, CDR1 is MNHEY and CDR2 is SVGAGI. Written as DNA, the CDR3 is TGTGCCAGCAGACGCGGGACAGGGAACTATGGCTACACCTTC. It translates to CASRRGTGNYGYTF.

The CDR3 here is CATSSGGALNSPLHF. For the CDR3, the DNA is TGTGCCACCAGCAGTGGCGGGGCCCTTAATTCACCCCTCCACTTT. The chain recombines TRBV15 with TRBJ1-6; D is possibly TRBD1 (5 bases). V was trimmed by 3 bases and J by 6 bases, leaving 12 bases between them. The CDR3 runs to 15 residues. Germline lookup yields CDR1 LNHNV and CDR2 YYDKDF (reference sequence).

Here the CDR3 DNA reads TGTGCCAGCAGTTATACAGGGGGCAACACCATATATTTT. Its translation: CASSYTGGNTIYF. This sequence joins TRBV6-5 and TRBJ1-3, with 9 bases identical to TRBD1. The CDR3 spans 13 residues. Germline V gene lookup returns CDR1 MNHEY and CDR2 SVGAGI. V gave up 3 bases and J gave up 7 bases; unmatched junction bases: 1.

The V call is TRBV11-2, the J call TRBJ2-2; D is ambiguous. Germline CDR1 reads SGHAT; CDR2 reads FQNNGV. The CDR3 extends over 16 amino acids. V was trimmed by 7 bases and J by 6 bases, leaving 21 bases between them. Written as DNA, the CDR3 is TGTGCCAGCACCCCGGCCGGAACAGTTAAGGCCGGGGAGCTGTTTTTT. Amino acid sequence: CASTPAGTVKAGELFF.

This clone is deemed medium-sized. CDR3 sequence: CASSPHEQYF. The DNA of the CDR3 is TGTGCCAGCAGCCCCCACGAGCAGTACTTC. The chain has TRBV11-3 and TRBJ2-7, with unresolved D. Trimming took off 5 bases at V and 5 bases at J, with 4 bases between the two ends. Germline lookup yields CDR1 SGHNT and CDR2 YENEEA. This CDR3 is built from 10 residues.

This clone came up a few times. The genes are TRBV7-2 and TRBJ1-2, with 7 bases lining up with TRBD1. This CDR3 region has 13 residues. Per the germline V gene, CDR1 is SGHTA and CDR2 is FQGNSA. The V gene end was trimmed by 4 bases and the J gene end by 2 bases; junction bases not matched to a gene: 1. The CDR3 nucleotides read TGTGCCAGCAGCTGGGACAGAAACTATGGCTACACCTTC. Translation gives CASSWDRNYGYTF.

The V and J genes are TRBV29-1 and TRBJ1-5; tentatively, D is TRBD1 (5 bases). Trimming stripped 6 bases from V and 4 bases from J, with 16 bases between. In germline, CDR1 is SQVTM, CDR2 ANQGSEA. The CDR3 consists of 14 residues. CDR3 bases: TGCAGCGTATCATCCGGGACGGCGAATCAGCCCCAGCATTTT. Translating it yields CSVSSGTANQPQHF.

A remark on this clone: Within the sample, other DNA sequences also encode this same CDR3. The chain has TRBV6-1 and TRBJ1-5; D possibly corresponds to TRBD1 (6 bases). The germline V gene has CDR1 MNHNS and CDR2 SASEGT. V lost 8 bases to trimming and J lost 4 bases, with 9 bases between them. CDR3 length: 12 amino acids. The CDR3 DNA reads TGTGCCAGCCGGACAGATAATCAGCCCCAGCATTTT. This encodes CASRTDNQPQHF.

The rearrangement links TRBV5-1 to TRBJ2-3; 8 positions match TRBD2. The V segment lost 5 bases and the J segment 5 bases; nucleotides outside the gene matches: 4. The CDR3 is 13 amino acids. Germline CDR1 SGHRS, CDR2 YFSETQ. The chain's CDR3 is CASRRGAGDTQYF. DNA for the CDR3: TGCGCCAGCAGGCGGGGGGCTGGAGATACGCAGTATTTT. Supplemented by reference TRBV5-1 and TRBJ2-3, the full variable domain reads KAGVTQTPRYLIKTRGQQVTLSCSPISGHRSVSWYQQTPGQGLQFLFEYFSETQRNKGNFPGRFSGRQFSNSRSEMNVSTLELGDSALYLCASRRGAGDTQYFGPGTRLTVL.

This chain joins TRBV4-2 and TRBJ2-7, with 12 positions matching TRBD2. The germline CDR1 and CDR2 sequences are LGHNA and YNFKEQ. The CDR3 has 19 amino acids. V dropped 1 base and J dropped 3; count of bases not matched to a gene: 13. Here the CDR3 DNA reads TGTGCCAGCAGCCAAGGGACGATGACTAGCGGGAGAAAGGTCTACGAGCAGTACTTC. Translating it yields CASSQGTMTSGRKVYEQYF.

The genes are TRBV10-3 and TRBJ2-7; the D gene could be TRBD1 or TRBD2 (5 bases each). This CDR3 has 14 amino acids. V lost 6 bases and J lost 2, with 14 bases in between. Germline CDR1 ENHRY, CDR2 SYGVKD. This CDR3 is CAISLGDGPYEQYF. The CDR3 DNA is TGTGCCATCAGCCTTGGGGACGGTCCCTACGAGCAGTACTTC.

The V call is TRBV27, the J call TRBJ1-2; possible D gene TRBD1, 6 bases. CDR3 length equals 13 residues. The V gene's germline CDR1 is MNHEY and CDR2 SMNVEV (reference sequence). The V end was cut by 6 bases, the J end by 8 bases, with 16 bases between. CDR3 amino acids: CASRSTGDGGYTF. The CDR3 nucleotides read TGTGCCAGCAGATCGACAGGTGACGGAGGCTACACCTTC.

J is TRBJ2-4 and V is TRBV11-1, with unresolved D. Germline values: CDR1 SGHAT, CDR2 FQDESV (reference sequence). The V gene lost 5 bases and the J gene lost 4 bases, with 12 bases spanning the gap. CDR3 length: 14 residues. This CDR3 reads CASSAAARKNIQYF. CDR3 nucleotides: TGTGCCAGCAGCGCGGCAGCGCGAAAAAACATTCAGTACTTC.